The rows below give T cell receptor beta chains drawn from one sample of a study of graft-versus-host responses after intestinal transplantation. Generated by immunoSEQ multiplex PCR, the TCRdb table keeps only in-frame clones and is missing some. The sample consists of tens of thousands of clones, about 90% of them appearing once. This specimen consisted of PBMCs, obtained 650 to 670 days after intestinal transplant. The receptors originated from a human patient who received an intestinal transplant, so some T cells may come from the graft donor. Each CDR3 is given with its conserved first and last residue. D genes are given only for firm matches. Not every row has a clone size; where given, it reads once, few, many or a size class.

size: once
J: TRBJ2-2
V: TRBV7-7
D: -
DNA: TGTGCCAGCAGCCTCACAGGGGGGGGCACCGGGGAGCTGTTTTTT
CDR3: CASSLTGGGTGELFF

size: -
J: TRBJ2-7
V: TRBV6-1
D: -
DNA: TGTGCCAGCAGTGACCGAGGTCAGGGCACCTACGAGCAGTACTTC
CDR3: CASSDRGQGTYEQYF

size: -
J: TRBJ2-2
V: TRBV27
D: TRBD2
DNA: TGTGCCAGCACTACTAGCGGGGACACCGGGGAGCTGTTTTTT
CDR3: CASTTSGDTGELFF

size: -
J: TRBJ2-3
V: TRBV6-5
D: -
DNA: TGTGCCAGCAGCCGCCAGGGCATTGTAGATACGCAGTATTTT
CDR3: CASSRQGIVDTQYF

size: -
J: TRBJ1-5
V: TRBV9
D: -
DNA: TGTGCCAGCAGCGTAGGGGGGGGCAATCAGCCCCAGCATTTT
CDR3: CASSVGGGNQPQHF

size: -
J: TRBJ2-3
V: TRBV19
D: -
DNA: TGTGCCAGTAGTCGGGGGCACACAGATACGCAGTATTTT
CDR3: CASSRGHTDTQYF

size: -
J: TRBJ2-1
V: TRBV7-3
D: -
DNA: TGTGCCAGCAGCTATGACGGATACAATGAGCAGTTCTTC
CDR3: CASSYDGYNEQFF

size: -
J: TRBJ2-7
V: TRBV12-5
D: -
DNA: TGTGCTAGTGGTTTGTCGGGAGACCCCTACGAGCAGTACTTC
CDR3: CASGLSGDPYEQYF

size: -
J: TRBJ2-3
V: TRBV7-9
D: -
DNA: TGTGCCAGCAGCTTAGGTCCCACGAGAACAGATACGCAGTATTTT
CDR3: CASSLGPTRTDTQYF

size: -
J: TRBJ1-2
V: TRBV5-4
D: TRBD1
DNA: TGTGCCAGCACCCCGACAGGGGCGGAGGGCTACACCTTC
CDR3: CASTPTGAEGYTF

size: few
J: TRBJ1-5
V: TRBV15
D: TRBD1
DNA: TGTGCCACCAGCACGATGACAGGGAACAATCAGCCCCAGCATTTT
CDR3: CATSTMTGNNQPQHF

size: -
J: TRBJ2-5
V: TRBV5-5
D: -
DNA: TGTGCCAGCAGCTTGGGAGGGGGAGAGACCCAGTACTTC
CDR3: CASSLGGGETQYF

size: -
J: TRBJ1-2
V: TRBV5-4
D: -
DNA: TGTGCCAGCAGCTTGGATGCCGGGACATCTTTCCGAACACACTATGGCTACACCTTC
CDR3: CASSLDAGTSFRTHYGYTF

size: -
J: TRBJ1-2
V: TRBV6-5
D: TRBD1
DNA: TGTGCCAGCAGTTACGGTCAGGGGGCCAGCTATGGCTACACCTTC
CDR3: CASSYGQGASYGYTF

size: -
J: TRBJ1-1
V: TRBV25-1
D: -
DNA: TGTGCCAGCAGTAGAAACACTGAAGCTTTCTTT
CDR3: CASSRNTEAFF

size: -
J: TRBJ2-7
V: TRBV7-9
D: -
DNA: TGTGCCAGCAGCCCTAGAGGGCGGGGTGTCTACGAGCAGTACTTC
CDR3: CASSPRGRGVYEQYF

size: -
J: TRBJ2-1
V: TRBV11-2
D: -
DNA: TGTGCCAGCAGCTTAGTAGGCGGTTACAATGAGCAGTTCTTC
CDR3: CASSLVGGYNEQFF

size: -
J: TRBJ2-7
V: TRBV4-2
D: -
DNA: TGTGCCAGCAGCCAAGACGTCACTTACGAGCAGTACTTC
CDR3: CASSQDVTYEQYF

size: -
J: TRBJ2-7
V: TRBV11-2
D: -
DNA: TGTGCCAGCAGCTTAGGCTCCTACGAGCAGTACTTC
CDR3: CASSLGSYEQYF

size: -
J: TRBJ2-7
V: TRBV2
D: -
DNA: TGTGCCAGCAGGCTTATGGGGGGCTACGAGCAGTACTTC
CDR3: CASRLMGGYEQYF

size: -
J: TRBJ2-7
V: TRBV19
D: TRBD1
DNA: TGTGCCAGTAGCCCTACAGGGGTCCTCTACGAGCAGTACTTC
CDR3: CASSPTGVLYEQYF

size: once
J: TRBJ2-2
V: TRBV7-9
D: TRBD2
DNA: TGTGCCAGCAGCCCATTACTAGCGGGGGGAAGCACCGGGGAGCTGTTTTTT
CDR3: CASSPLLAGGSTGELFF

size: -
J: TRBJ1-5
V: TRBV2
D: TRBD1
DNA: TGTGCCAGCAACTCAGGGGGGGTTCAGCCCCAGCATTTT
CDR3: CASNSGGVQPQHF

size: -
J: TRBJ2-5
V: TRBV5-8
D: -
DNA: TGTGCCAGCAGCTTGCGGGGTCAAGAGACCCAGTACTTC
CDR3: CASSLRGQETQYF

size: few
J: TRBJ1-3
V: TRBV5-4
D: TRBD1
DNA: TGTGCCAGCACCCCGGACAGGGAATCTGGAAACACCATATATTTT
CDR3: CASTPDRESGNTIYF

size: -
J: TRBJ2-3
V: TRBV4-2
D: TRBD2
DNA: TGTGCCAGCAGCCCCCGCCTTGCGGTAGCGGGGGGCCCCGGGGGCACAGATACGCAGTATTTT
CDR3: CASSPRLAVAGGPGGTDTQYF

size: -
J: TRBJ2-2
V: TRBV2
D: -
DNA: TGTGCCAGCAGTGAAATGGCCGGGGAGCTGTTTTTT
CDR3: CASSEMAGELFF

size: -
J: TRBJ2-7
V: TRBV4-1
D: TRBD1
DNA: TGCGCCAGCAGCCAAGGACAGGGACAGCCGACCTACGAGCAGTACTTC
CDR3: CASSQGQGQPTYEQYF

size: -
J: TRBJ1-1
V: TRBV7-8
D: -
DNA: TGTGCCAGCAGCCCCCGCGTAGGCGTGAACACTGAAGCTTTCTTT
CDR3: CASSPRVGVNTEAFF

size: -
J: TRBJ2-5
V: TRBV5-4
D: TRBD2
DNA: TGTGCCAGCAGGGCAACGGGGGGGTCCGTAGAGACCCAGTACTTC
CDR3: CASRATGGSVETQYF

size: once
J: TRBJ1-1
V: TRBV7-2
D: -
DNA: TGTGCCAGCAGCCCCCCATTGAACACTGAAGCTTTCTTT
CDR3: CASSPPLNTEAFF

size: -
J: TRBJ1-1
V: TRBV11-2
D: -
DNA: TGTGCCAGCAGCTTAATGGGCCTAAGGACTCTTAAGAACACTGAAGCTTTCTTT
CDR3: CASSLMGLRTLKNTEAFF

size: -
J: TRBJ2-5
V: TRBV9
D: TRBD1
DNA: TGTGCCAGCAGCGTTTCCGGGACAGAACAAGAGACCCAGTACTTC
CDR3: CASSVSGTEQETQYF

size: -
J: TRBJ2-5
V: TRBV4-1
D: -
DNA: TGCGCCAGCAGCCAAGATGCCGGGTTTGAGACCCAGTACTTC
CDR3: CASSQDAGFETQYF

size: -
J: TRBJ2-1
V: TRBV2
D: TRBD2
DNA: TGTGCCAGCAATCTAGCGGGACATTTGGACAATGAGCAGTTCTTC
CDR3: CASNLAGHLDNEQFF

size: once
J: TRBJ2-3
V: TRBV5-1
D: TRBD2
DNA: TGCGCCAGCAAAGCGGGGGGGCCATTCCCAGATACGCAGTATTTT
CDR3: CASKAGGPFPDTQYF

size: -
J: TRBJ1-2
V: TRBV7-9
D: -
DNA: TGTGCCAGCAGCTTAGGACGCAGCTATGGCTACACCTTC
CDR3: CASSLGRSYGYTF

size: -
J: TRBJ1-2
V: TRBV5-1
D: TRBD1
DNA: TGCGCCAGCAGTTTGGCGTCAGGGGGCGTATTAAGTGGCTACACCTTC
CDR3: CASSLASGGVLSGYTF

size: few
J: TRBJ2-3
V: TRBV27
D: -
DNA: TGTGCCAGCAGTTTCACGGGGAACACAGATACGCAGTATTTT
CDR3: CASSFTGNTDTQYF

size: -
J: TRBJ2-7
V: TRBV7-3
D: -
DNA: TGTGCCAGCAGCTTAACGGGGTCCAGGGCCGAGCAGTACTTC
CDR3: CASSLTGSRAEQYF

size: -
J: TRBJ2-3
V: TRBV7-8
D: -
DNA: TGTGCCAGCAGGTGGGGATTTACAGATACGCAGTATTTT
CDR3: CASRWGFTDTQYF

size: once
J: TRBJ2-3
V: TRBV7-8
D: -
DNA: TGTGCCAGCAGCTCCGTCCTCACAGATACGCAGTATTTT
CDR3: CASSSVLTDTQYF

size: -
J: TRBJ1-6
V: TRBV7-9
D: -
DNA: TGTGCCAGCAGCCCCCCGAGTGCCGCCCTCAATTCACCCCTCCACTTT
CDR3: CASSPPSAALNSPLHF

size: -
J: TRBJ2-7
V: TRBV6-1
D: -
DNA: TGTGCCAGCAGTGTTGCATTCCGGGGGACCTACGAGCAGTACTTC
CDR3: CASSVAFRGTYEQYF

size: -
J: TRBJ1-1
V: TRBV6-1
D: -
DNA: TGTGCCAGCGTGACAGGCATTGGAGCTTTCTTT
CDR3: CASVTGIGAFF

size: -
J: TRBJ2-5
V: TRBV30
D: TRBD1
DNA: TGTGCCTGGAGCCGACAGGGGGCCCAGGAGACCCAGTACTTC
CDR3: CAWSRQGAQETQYF